These 20 T cell receptor beta chains were sequenced from one sample in a study of shared T cell receptors in the human thymus. Sequenced by immunoSEQ multiplex PCR; TCRdb stores in-frame clones only, minus some. The sample lists approximately 660,000 clones; 88% were seen once. This sample was also put to use in a study of human thymus T cells.

Sequences were obtained from thymocytes. These receptor sequences come from a boy under two years old with a congenital heart defect.

The gene calls are TRBV13 and TRBJ1-2, with 8 positions matching TRBD1. The CDR3 length is 16 residues. The germline V gene encodes CDR1 PRHDT and CDR2 FYEKMQ (reference sequence). The J segment lost 2 bases and the V segment lost 5 bases, leaving 10 bases of the junction unmatched. The CDR3 sequence is CASSHARTGTNYGYTF. The CDR3 region has the DNA TGTGCCAGCAGCCACGCCCGGACAGGGACGAACTATGGCTACACCTTC.

This sequence joins TRBV2 and TRBJ2-7, with 9 nucleotides matching TRBD2. Germline V gene data show CDR1 as SNHLY and CDR2 as FYNNEI. This CDR3 is 13 amino acids long. After removal of 8 bases from V and 2 bases from J, the junction contained 4 bases not matched to a gene. CDR3 sequence reads: CASVAGGPYEQYF. In DNA form, the CDR3 reads TGTGCCAGCGTGGCGGGAGGGCCCTACGAGCAGTACTTC.

V gene TRBV18 combines with J gene TRBJ1-2, with 8 positions matching TRBD1. The junction had 9 bases not matched to a gene; V was cut back by 4 bases and J by 5 bases. The CDR3 has 15 residues. Germline V gene data show CDR1 as KGHSH and CDR2 as LQKENI. The CDR3 DNA sequence: TGTGCCAGCTCACGCCCAGGACAGGGAGGGTATGGCTACACCTTC. Translating gives CASSRPGQGGYGYTF.

The chain is built from TRBV4-2 and TRBJ1-2; D not certain. CDR1 LGHNA and CDR2 YNFKEQ come from the germline V gene. The CDR3 extends over 14 amino acids. Trimming took off 0 bases at V and 4 bases at J, with 9 bases between the two ends. CDR3 bases: TGTGCCAGCAGCCAAGATGCAGGTGGCTATGGCTACACCTTC. Its protein product is CASSQDAGGYGYTF.

V gene TRBV6-8 combines with J gene TRBJ2-3; 7 bases map to TRBD2. V lost 5 bases to trimming and J lost 5 bases; unmatched junction nucleotides: 16. CDR3 length: 17 amino acids. CDR1 and CDR2 from the germline V gene are MNHGY and SAAAGT. The CDR3 bases are TGTGCCAGCAGTATGGGTTCACCTCTAGCGGCGGGAGATACGCAGTATTTT. This codes for CASSMGSPLAAGDTQYF.

The chain links TRBV6-5 to TRBJ1-2; D not resolved. V was trimmed by 4 bases and J by 6 bases, leaving 12 bases between them. The CDR3 covers 13 residues. Germline V CDR1 and CDR2: MNHEY, SVGAGI. The CDR3 is CASSFRWEDGYTF. The CDR3 region has the DNA TGTGCCAGCAGTTTCCGGTGGGAGGATGGCTACACCTTC.

The chain joins TRBV6-4 to TRBJ2-5; a possible D gene is TRBD1 (6 bases). This CDR3 is built from 15 residues. CDR1 and CDR2 (germline): MRHNA, SNTAGT. Trimming shortened V by 0 bases and J by 6 bases, and 14 bases separated the two germline ends. DNA of the CDR3: TGTGCCAGCAGTGACTCGCCCGGACAGCAAAAGACCCAGTACTTC. Translating it yields CASSDSPGQQKTQYF.

The chain couples TRBV18 to TRBJ2-1; weak D call: TRBD1 (6 bases). Germline V lookup: CDR1 KGHSH, CDR2 LQKENI. Trimming stripped 5 bases from V and 5 bases from J, with 28 bases between. There are 19 residues in the CDR3. CDR3 in amino acids: CASSAHREKSRVENNEQFF. CDR3 nucleotide sequence: TGTGCCAGCTCAGCACACAGGGAGAAGTCCAGGGTGGAAAACAATGAGCAGTTCTTC.

The chain links TRBV19 to TRBJ2-1, with TRBD2 identical over 11 bases. The CDR3 sequence is 20 residues long. The germline V gene encodes CDR1 LNHDA and CDR2 SQIVND (reference sequence). V shed 5 bases, J shed 5 bases, and the junction held 20 bases outside the gene matches. CDR3 protein: CASSPRGGALAGGQHNEQFF. The CDR3 nucleotides read TGTGCCAGTAGTCCCAGGGGGGGGGCCCTAGCGGGAGGCCAACACAATGAGCAGTTCTTC.

This chain joins TRBV6-1 and TRBJ1-2; D is possibly TRBD1 (5 bases). Germline V gene sequence: CDR1 MNHNS, CDR2 SASEGT. The CDR3 totals 15 residues. Trimming cost V 2 bases and J 4 bases, with 14 bases left between them. CDR3 protein: CASSERRAGRYGYTF. CDR3 in DNA: TGTGCCAGCAGTGAACGCAGGGCAGGCCGCTATGGCTACACCTTC.

The chain uses TRBV19 and TRBJ2-7; D is possibly TRBD1 (6 bases). V was trimmed by 9 bases and J by 2 bases, leaving 11 bases between them. Germline CDR1 is LNHDA and CDR2 is SQIVND (reference sequence). The CDR3 covers 12 residues. In nucleotides, the CDR3 is TGTGCCAGACACAGGGTCCCCTACGAGCAGTACTTC. Protein product: CARHRVPYEQYF.

The V call is TRBV11-3, the J call TRBJ2-3; 13 positions match TRBD2. CDR3 length: 16 amino acids. Germline CDR1 and CDR2: SGHNT and YENEEA. V shed 6 bases and J 0 bases; nucleotides not matched to a gene: 3. Here the CDR3 reads CASSTSGRGSTDTQYF. As DNA, the CDR3 is TGTGCCAGCAGTACTAGCGGGAGGGGGAGCACAGATACGCAGTATTTT.

This chain joins TRBV9 and TRBJ2-1; 9 bases match TRBD2. The ends lost 3 bases at V and 7 bases at J; junction bases unmatched: 23. In germline, CDR1 is SGDLS, CDR2 YYNGEE. This CDR3 has 20 amino acids. The CDR3 nucleotides read TGTGCCAGCAGCGCTTATAGCGGGAGAGACCAGGGGGGGTGGTTGAATGAGCAGTTCTTC. It is translated as CASSAYSGRDQGGWLNEQFF.

The chain joins TRBV5-1 to TRBJ2-3; 7 bases fit TRBD2. Germline loops: CDR1 SGHRS, CDR2 YFSETQ. The CDR3 length is 18 residues. Trimming cost V 4 bases and J 0 bases; bases outside gene matches: 14. The CDR3 region has the DNA TGCGCCAGCAGCCAGCGGGAAACCCATTACTCTAGCACAGATACGCAGTATTTT. It translates to CASSQRETHYSSTDTQYF.

The rearrangement joins TRBV18 to TRBJ2-7; 8 bases match TRBD1. CDR3 length equals 14 residues. Germline V gene data show CDR1 as KGHSH and CDR2 as LQKENI. J was trimmed by 4 bases and V by 3 bases; bases with no gene match: 5. The CDR3 nucleotides are TGTGCCAGCTCACCGGACAGGGTGTCTTACGAGCAGTACTTC. It yields the protein CASSPDRVSYEQYF.

This clone came up once. The V call is TRBV28, the J call TRBJ2-1; 11 bases map to TRBD2. The CDR3 contains 16 residues. Unmatched junction bases numbered 7, after V lost 5 bases and J lost 4 bases. Germline V gives CDR1 MDHEN, CDR2 SYDVKM. The DNA of the CDR3 is TGTGCCAGCAGTCACGGGACTAGCGGACCGTACAATGAGCAGTTCTTC. This sequence encodes CASSHGTSGPYNEQFF. Supplemented by reference TRBV28 and TRBJ2-1, the full variable domain reads DVKVTQSSRYLVKRTGEKVFLECVQDMDHENMFWYRQDPGLGLRLIYFSYDVKMKEKGDIPEGYSVSREKKERFSLILESASTNQTSMYLCASSHGTSGPYNEQFFGPGTRLTVL.

The table lists this clone with a few counts. The rearrangement joins TRBV28 to TRBJ2-1; D might be TRBD2 (5 bases). Germline loops: CDR1 MDHEN, CDR2 SYDVKM. Deletions cut 5 bases from V and 3 bases from J, with 11 bases between. CDR3 length: 14 residues. The CDR3 reads CASSPASFYNEQFF. CDR3 in DNA: TGTGCCAGCAGTCCCGCTAGCTTCTACAATGAGCAGTTCTTC.

This sequence joins TRBV27 and TRBJ1-5; TRBD1 matches at 8 bases. Looked up from germline, CDR1 is MNHEY and CDR2 is SMNVEV (reference sequence). V was pared by 6 bases and J by 2 bases, with 9 bases of the junction left unmatched. The CDR3 has 16 residues. The CDR3 is CASSDRGQVGNQPQHF. CDR3 DNA sequence: TGTGCCAGCAGCGATCGGGGACAGGTCGGCAATCAGCCCCAGCATTTT.

The J gene is TRBJ2-3, the V gene TRBV2, with 14 bases that match TRBD2. The CDR3 extends over 20 amino acids. V gave up 1 base and J gave up 0 bases; unmatched junction bases: 9. CDR1 and CDR2 (germline): SNHLY, FYNNEI. The CDR3 nucleotides read TGTGCCAGCAGTGAAGGGAGAGGGACTAGCGGGAGCGGTAGCACAGATACGCAGTATTTT. Translating it yields CASSEGRGTSGSGSTDTQYF.

The chain uses TRBV7-9 and TRBJ2-3; 8 bases fit TRBD2. The CDR3 extends over 16 amino acids. Germline trimming cut 0 bases from V and 0 bases from J; bases unmatched to any gene: 2. CDR1 and CDR2 from the germline V gene are SEHNR and FQNEAQ (reference sequence). CDR3 in DNA: TGTGCCAGCAGCTTAGCGACGGGAGGGAGCACAGATACGCAGTATTTT. Its translation: CASSLATGGSTDTQYF.